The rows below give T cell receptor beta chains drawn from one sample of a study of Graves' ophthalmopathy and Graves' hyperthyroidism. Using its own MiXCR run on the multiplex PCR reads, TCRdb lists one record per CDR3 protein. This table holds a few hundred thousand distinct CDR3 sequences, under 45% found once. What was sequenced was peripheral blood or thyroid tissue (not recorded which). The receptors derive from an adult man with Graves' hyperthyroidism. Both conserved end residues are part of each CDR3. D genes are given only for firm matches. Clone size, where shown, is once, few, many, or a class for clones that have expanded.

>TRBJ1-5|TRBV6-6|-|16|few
TGTGCCAGCAGTTTGGCTCTCCTGGATAGCAATCAGCCCCAGCATTTT
CASSLALLDSNQPQHF
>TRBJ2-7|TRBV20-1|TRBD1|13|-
TGCAGTGCTTCCGGGACAGGGGGCGACGAGCAGTACTTC
CSASGTGGDEQYF
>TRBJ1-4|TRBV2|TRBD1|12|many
TGTGCCAGCGGTAACAGGGGGGGAAAACTGTTTTTT
CASGNRGGKLFF
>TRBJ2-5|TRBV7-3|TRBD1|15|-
TGTGCCAGCAGCTTCCGGGACAGGTACCAAGAGACCCAGTACTTC
CASSFRDRYQETQYF
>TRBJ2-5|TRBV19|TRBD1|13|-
TGCGCCAGCAGCACAGGGGGCGGGGAGACCCAGTACTTC
CASSTGGGETQYF
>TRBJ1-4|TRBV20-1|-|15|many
TGCAGTGCTAGACCTGGGGCCAGATCAAATGAAAAACTGTTTTTT
CSARPGARSNEKLFF
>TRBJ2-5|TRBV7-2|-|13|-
TGTGCCAGCAGCTTAGCCGGGCGGGGGCCCCAGTACTTC
CASSLAGRGPQYF
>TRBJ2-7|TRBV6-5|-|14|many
TGTGCCAGCAGGCCCACAGGGTTTCGGTACGAGCAGTACTTC
CASRPTGFRYEQYF
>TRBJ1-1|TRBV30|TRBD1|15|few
TGTGCCTGGAGTCTCACAGGGGGCCTGAACACTGAAGCTTTCTTT
CAWSLTGGLNTEAFF
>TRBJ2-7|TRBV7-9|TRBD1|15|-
TGTGCCAGCAGCGGATACCGGGACAGAGCCTACGAGCAGTACTTC
CASSGYRDRAYEQYF
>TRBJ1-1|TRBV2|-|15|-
TGTGCCAGCATCCAAACGAGACAAAAGAACACTGAAGCTTTCTTT
CASIQTRQKNTEAFF
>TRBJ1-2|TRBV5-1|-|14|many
TGCGCCAGCAGCTTGGACGGAGCTAACTATGGCTACACCTTC
CASSLDGANYGYTF
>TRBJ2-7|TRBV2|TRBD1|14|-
TGTGCCAGCAGTAGGGGGACAGGGGGACTCGAGCAGTACTTC
CASSRGTGGLEQYF
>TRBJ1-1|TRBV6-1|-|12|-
TGTGCCAGCAGTTACCGTAGCGATGAAGCTTTCTTT
CASSYRSDEAFF
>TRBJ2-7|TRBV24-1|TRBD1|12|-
TGTGCCACCGCTCACAGGGGGAATGAGCAGTACTTC
CATAHRGNEQYF
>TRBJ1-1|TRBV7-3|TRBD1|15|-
TGTGCCAGCAGCCGGACAGGGGGCGAGGGAACTGAAGCTTTCTTT
CASSRTGGEGTEAFF